This TCR beta chain is drawn from a study of human T cells and chemical hapten exposure. The time point was: patch test 1, 2 weeks after DPC sensitization. As to treatment: therapeutic diphenylcyclopropenone sensitization with weekly scalp DPC. This clonotype occurred many times. Its antigen is not identified. Broader study findings: With DPC sensitization, TCRs exceeding 1 in 1000 frequency showed no change. Donors were affected by alopecia, so their immune reaction might vary from that of healthy individuals.

Via MiXCR, TCRdb re-called the RACE reads, giving one row per CDR3 protein. In the table there are under 450,000 distinct CDR3 sequences, around 5% of which are singletons. CDR1 is SGHAT, CDR2 FQNNGV, per germline. V lost 1 base and J lost 3, with 10 bases in between. This CDR3 is 14 amino acids long. The sample was whole blood, taken in connection with sensitization to the hapten diphenylcyclopropenone (DPC). The receptor comes from a woman aged 45-65 years with alopecia areata. Some clones in this sample may be carry-over from other donors' samples. The chain is built from TRBV11-2 and TRBJ2-7; no clear D gene. The CDR3 reads CASSLGSRLYEQYF. The DNA of the CDR3 is TGTGCCAGCAGCTTAGGGTCCAGACTCTACGAGCAGTACTTC.